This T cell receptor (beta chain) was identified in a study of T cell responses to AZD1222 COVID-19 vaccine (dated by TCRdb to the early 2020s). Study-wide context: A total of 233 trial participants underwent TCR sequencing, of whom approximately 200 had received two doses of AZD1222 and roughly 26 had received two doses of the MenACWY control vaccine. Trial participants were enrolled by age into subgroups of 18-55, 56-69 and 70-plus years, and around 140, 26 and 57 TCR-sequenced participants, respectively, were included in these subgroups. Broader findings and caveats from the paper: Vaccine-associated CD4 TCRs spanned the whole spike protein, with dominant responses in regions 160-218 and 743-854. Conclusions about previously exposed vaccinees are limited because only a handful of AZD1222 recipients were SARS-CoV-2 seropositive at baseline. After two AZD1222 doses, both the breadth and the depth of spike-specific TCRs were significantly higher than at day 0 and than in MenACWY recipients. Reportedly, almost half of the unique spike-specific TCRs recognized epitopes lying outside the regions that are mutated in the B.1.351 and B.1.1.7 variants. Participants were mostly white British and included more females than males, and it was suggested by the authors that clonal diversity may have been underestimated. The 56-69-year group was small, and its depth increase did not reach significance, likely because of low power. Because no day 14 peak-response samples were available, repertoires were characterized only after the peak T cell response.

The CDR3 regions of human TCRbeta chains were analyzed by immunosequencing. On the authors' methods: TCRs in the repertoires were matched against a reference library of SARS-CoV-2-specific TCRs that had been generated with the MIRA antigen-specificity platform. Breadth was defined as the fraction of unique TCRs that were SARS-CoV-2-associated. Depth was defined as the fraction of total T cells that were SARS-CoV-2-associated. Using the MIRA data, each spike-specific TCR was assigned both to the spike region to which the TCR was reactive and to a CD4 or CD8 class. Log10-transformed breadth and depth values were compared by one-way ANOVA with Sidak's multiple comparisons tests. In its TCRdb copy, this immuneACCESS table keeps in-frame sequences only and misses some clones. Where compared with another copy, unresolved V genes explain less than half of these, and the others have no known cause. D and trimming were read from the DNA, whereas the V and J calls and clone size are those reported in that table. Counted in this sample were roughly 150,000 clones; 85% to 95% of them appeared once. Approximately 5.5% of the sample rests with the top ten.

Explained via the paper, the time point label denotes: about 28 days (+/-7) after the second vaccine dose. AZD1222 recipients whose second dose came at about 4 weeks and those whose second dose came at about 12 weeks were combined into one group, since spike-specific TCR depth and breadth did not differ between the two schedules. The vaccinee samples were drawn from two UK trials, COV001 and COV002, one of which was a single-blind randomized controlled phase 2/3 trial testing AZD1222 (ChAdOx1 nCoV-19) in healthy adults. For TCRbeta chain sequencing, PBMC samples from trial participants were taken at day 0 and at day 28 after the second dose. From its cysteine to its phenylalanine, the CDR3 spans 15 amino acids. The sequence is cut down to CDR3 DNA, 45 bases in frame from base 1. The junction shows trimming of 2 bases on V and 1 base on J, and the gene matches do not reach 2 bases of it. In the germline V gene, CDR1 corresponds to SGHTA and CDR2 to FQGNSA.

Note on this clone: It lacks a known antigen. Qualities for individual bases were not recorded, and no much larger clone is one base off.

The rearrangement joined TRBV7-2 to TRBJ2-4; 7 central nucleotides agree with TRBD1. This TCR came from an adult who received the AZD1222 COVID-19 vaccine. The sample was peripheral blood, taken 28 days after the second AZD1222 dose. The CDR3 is CASSLMTGAKNIQYF. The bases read TGTGCCAGCAGCTTAATGACAGGGGCCAAAAACATTCAGTACTTC.